These 21 T cell receptor beta chains came from one sample sequenced in a study of neoadjuvant nivolumab and ipilimumab in lung cancer. Clones were read by immunoSEQ multiplex PCR, and TCRdb kept only the in-frame ones, dropping some. This table has several thousand clones, 91% appearing once. Sequences were derived from blood, sampled after neoadjuvant nivolumab, alone or with ipilimumab, at or shortly before surgery. The receptors were sampled from an adult with non-small cell lung cancer. Some clones in this sample may be carry-over from other donors' samples.

This chain connects TRBV7-6 to TRBJ2-1; perhaps TRBD2 as D (5 bases). Germline V gene sequence: CDR1 SGHVS, CDR2 FNYEAQ. The V and J ends lost 4 bases and 8 bases respectively, with 24 bases between them. The CDR3 is made up of 17 amino acids. DNA of the CDR3: TGTGCCAGCAGCTACCTTCCGGATTTCAGCATCGGGGATGAGCAGTTCTTC. Protein: CASSYLPDFSIGDEQFF.

The rearrangement links TRBV6-5 to TRBJ2-3; D possibly corresponds to TRBD2 (6 bases). V lost 0 bases and J lost 6, with 16 bases in between. The germline V gene encodes CDR1 MNHEY and CDR2 SVGAGI. The CDR3 has 16 residues. The DNA of the CDR3 is TGTGCCAGCAGTTACTCGTCGGGGAGGTTTGTGGATACGCAGTATTTT. This codes for CASSYSSGRFVDTQYF.

The V call is TRBV4-3, the J call TRBJ2-1; possible D gene TRBD2, 6 bases. V shed 1 base and J shed 2 bases, with 15 bases lying between them. The germline CDR1 and CDR2 sequences are LGHNA and YSLEER. CDR3 length equals 17 residues. Here the CDR3 reads CASSQGGWGETYNEQFF. Written as DNA, the CDR3 is TGCGCCAGCAGCCAAGGAGGTTGGGGGGAGACCTACAATGAGCAGTTCTTC.

The chain carries TRBV19 and TRBJ2-1, with D tentatively TRBD2 (6 bases). The germline CDR1 and CDR2 sequences are LNHDA and SQIVND (reference sequence). V shed 5 bases and J shed 9 bases, with 14 bases lying between them. This CDR3 contains 13 residues. In DNA form, the CDR3 reads TGTGCCAGTAGTGGAACTAGCTTGGGTGAGCAGTTCTTC. Amino acids: CASSGTSLGEQFF.

The CDR3 bases are TGTGCCAGTAGTACAGGGTCAGACACCGGGGAGCTGTTTTTT. Translation: CASSTGSDTGELFF. J is TRBJ2-2 and V is TRBV19, with D perhaps matching TRBD1 (5 bases). Per the germline V gene, CDR1 is LNHDA and CDR2 is SQIVND (reference sequence). CDR3 length: 14 amino acids. Trimming removed 4 bases at V and 3 bases at J, with 9 bases between.

V is TRBV29-1 and J is TRBJ2-5; 10 bases fit TRBD2. The CDR3 is made up of 15 amino acids. The V segment lost 4 bases and the J segment 7 bases; nucleotides outside the gene matches: 12. Per the germline V gene, CDR1 is SQVTM and CDR2 is ANQGSEA. CDR3 in DNA: TGCAGCGTTGGGGAGCGGGAGGGTCCGTTGCGGACCCAGTACTTC. Translation: CSVGEREGPLRTQYF.

The rearrangement uses TRBV4-3 and TRBJ1-2, with D possibly TRBD1 on 6 matching bases. In germline, CDR1 is LGHNA, CDR2 YSLEER. This CDR3 contains 15 residues. Trimming took off 3 bases at V and 0 bases at J, with 11 bases between the two ends. The CDR3 sequence is CASSHSGQSNYGYTF. The CDR3 DNA sequence: TGCGCCAGCAGCCACTCCGGACAGTCTAACTATGGCTACACCTTC.

This chain links TRBV5-1 with TRBJ1-1; D not certain. V was cut by 2 bases and J by 0 bases, with 8 bases left in between. CDR3 length: 14 residues. Per the germline V gene, CDR1 is SGHRS and CDR2 is YFSETQ. In DNA, the CDR3 is TGCGCCAGCAGCTTAGCCAGCATGAACACTGAAGCTTTCTTT. This codes for CASSLASMNTEAFF.

This sequence joins TRBV18 and TRBJ2-1; 7 bases map to TRBD1. With 3 bases clipped from V and 7 bases from J, the junction kept 9 bases outside the gene matches. Germline loops: CDR1 KGHSH, CDR2 LQKENI. There are 15 residues in the CDR3. Here the CDR3 reads CASSPFQGESNEQFF. Here the CDR3 DNA reads TGTGCCAGCTCACCTTTCCAGGGGGAGTCAAATGAGCAGTTCTTC.

The V gene is TRBV11-2, the J gene TRBJ2-7; tentative D call: TRBD1 (6 bases). Germline V lookup: CDR1 SGHAT, CDR2 FQNNGV. V lost 6 bases and J lost 3, with 12 bases in between. This CDR3 comprises 13 residues. CDR3 DNA: TGTGCCAGCAGTCCGGACAGAAACTACGAGCAGTACTTC. Translation: CASSPDRNYEQYF.

The CDR3: CASSSRGASGRSSYEQYF. As DNA, the CDR3 is TGTGCCAGCAGCTCCCGTGGGGCTAGCGGGAGGAGCTCCTACGAGCAGTACTTC. The chain joins TRBV7-9 to TRBJ2-7; 11 bases are a match to TRBD2. The V gene's germline CDR1 is SEHNR and CDR2 FQNEAQ (reference sequence). The CDR3 sequence is 18 residues long. The ends lost 4 bases at V and 0 bases at J; junction bases unmatched: 11.

This clone was picked up one time. The rearrangement links TRBV20-1 to TRBJ2-7; D gene ambiguous. Germline assignment: CDR1 DFQATT and CDR2 SNEGSKA (reference sequence). V lost 3 bases to trimming and J lost 1 base, with 4 bases between them. The CDR3 is 11 residues long. This CDR3 is CSARDSYEQYF. The CDR3 bases are TGCAGTGCTAGGGATTCCTACGAGCAGTACTTC.

The chain recombines TRBV27 with TRBJ2-7, with a weak D call TRBD2 (5 bases). Germline V gene lookup returns CDR1 MNHEY and CDR2 SMNVEV (reference sequence). This CDR3 has 17 residues. Deletions cut 1 base from V and 2 bases from J, with 18 bases between. The CDR3 sequence is CASSLYSGSGMAYEQYF. The CDR3 DNA reads as TGTGCCAGCAGTTTATATTCGGGGTCTGGGATGGCCTACGAGCAGTACTTC.

The chain uses TRBV6-6 and TRBJ2-2; 7 bases match TRBD1. Germline V gives CDR1 MNHNY, CDR2 SVGAGI (reference sequence). Losses at the gene ends were 7 bases for V and 10 bases for J; bases not matched to a gene: 15. There are 15 residues in the CDR3. CDR3 DNA: TGTGCCAGCAACTCCGGGACAGCGGTAACAGAGGAGCTGTTTTTT. This translates into CASNSGTAVTEELFF.

The genes are TRBV5-1 and TRBJ2-7, with 7 bases matching TRBD1. Trimming cost V 6 bases and J 0 bases; bases outside gene matches: 9. The CDR3 is made up of 15 amino acids. CDR1 and CDR2 from the germline V gene are SGHRS and YFSETQ. The CDR3 here is CASNSGQVGSYEQYF. CDR3 in DNA: TGCGCCAGCAACTCCGGACAGGTCGGCTCCTACGAGCAGTACTTC.

The chain uses TRBV14 and TRBJ2-7, with TRBD1 identical over 8 bases. This CDR3 has 15 amino acids. Germline CDR1 SGHDN, CDR2 FVKESK. V shed 1 base, J shed 6 bases, and the junction held 8 bases outside the gene matches. CDR3 nucleotide sequence: TGTGCCAGCAGCCAAGCACGGGGACAGGAGGCCGAGCAGTACTTC. This gives the protein CASSQARGQEAEQYF.

The CDR3 sequence is CSGKKGGVEKLFF. CDR3 sequence (DNA): TGCAGCGGGAAGAAGGGAGGGGTTGAAAAACTGTTTTTT. V usage is TRBV29-1 and J usage is TRBJ1-4; D possibly corresponds to TRBD1 (5 bases). Germline values: CDR1 SQVTM, CDR2 ANQGSEA. The CDR3 sequence is 13 residues long. Trimming took off 7 bases at V and 7 bases at J, with 16 bases between the two ends.

This clone is large in the sample. V is TRBV11-2 and J is TRBJ2-7, with 10 bases aligning to TRBD2. CDR1 is SGHAT, CDR2 FQNNGV, per germline. The CDR3 extends over 16 amino acids. Unmatched junction bases numbered 8, after V lost 4 bases and J lost 2 bases. The CDR3 nucleotides are TGTGCCAGCAGCTACCCCGAAGCGGGAGGGCCCTACGAGCAGTACTTC. Translation gives CASSYPEAGGPYEQYF.

This chain connects TRBV6-5 to TRBJ1-2, with D possibly TRBD1 on 5 matching bases. V dropped 6 bases and J dropped 6 bases, with 17 bases sitting between them. Germline loops: CDR1 MNHEY, CDR2 SVGAGI. The CDR3 is 14 residues long. The CDR3 region has the DNA TGTGCCAGCAGCCCCACACCGGGACGCCATGGCTACACCTTC. It specifies CASSPTPGRHGYTF.

This chain joins TRBV28 and TRBJ1-1; possibly TRBD1 for D (5 bases). Trimming took off 4 bases at V and 1 base at J, with 10 bases between the two ends. CDR1 is MDHEN, CDR2 SYDVKM, per germline. The CDR3 is 14 amino acids. CDR3 in amino acids: CASSSGHPNTEAFF. CDR3 bases: TGTGCCAGCAGTTCAGGACACCCGAACACTGAAGCTTTCTTT. Complete variable domain (other parts from reference TRBV28 and TRBJ1-1): DVKVTQSSRYLVKRTGEKVFLECVQDMDHENMFWYRQDPGLGLRLIYFSYDVKMKEKGDIPEGYSVSREKKERFSLILESASTNQTSMYLCASSSGHPNTEAFFGQGTRLTVV.

In DNA, the CDR3 is TGTGCCAGCAGCTTACGGGACACTAACTCTGGAAACACCATATATTTT. Its translation is CASSLRDTNSGNTIYF. The V call is TRBV7-6, the J call TRBJ1-3, with TRBD1 as a possible D gene (6 bases). With 2 bases removed from V and 0 bases from J, the gap between germline ends came to 11 bases. This CDR3 region has 16 residues. CDR1 is SGHVS and CDR2 is FNYEAQ in the germline V gene.